This entry lists 3 T cell receptor beta chains sequenced from one sample in a study of blood T cells in healthy people across ages. The use of a sample-barcoded 5' primer and a J-beta primer mix characterized a second PCR of about 7 to 12 cycles. MiXCR was run by TCRdb on the 5' RACE reads, yielding one entry per CDR3 protein. The data show 800,000 or so distinct CDR3 sequences, with just under 25% seen just once and approximately 4% held by the top ten. This same sample was also taken into another study, of T cells of mothers and their children.

Sequenced input: blood. The origin of the receptors is a boy younger than 18 in good health.

V and J are TRBV24-1 and TRBJ2-5, with D possibly TRBD1 on 5 matching bases. Gene TRBJ2-1 matches the end of the DNA better, so the J call may be wrong. There are 12 residues in the CDR3. Germline V CDR1 and CDR2: KGHDR, SFDVKD. CDR3 in amino acids: CATSPGRGEQFF. The CDR3 DNA reads TGTGCCACCAGTCCGGGTAGGGGTGAGCAGTTCTTC.

V is TRBV4-3 and J is TRBJ2-7; D call uncertain. The CDR3 length is 16 residues. CDR1 LGHNA and CDR2 YSLEER come from the germline V gene. Trimming pared 1 base from V and 0 bases from J, leaving 13 bases between. The CDR3 is CASSQAWAEHSYEQYF. The CDR3 region has the DNA TGCGCCAGCAGCCAAGCTTGGGCGGAGCACTCCTACGAGCAGTACTTC.

The V call is TRBV5-1, the J call TRBJ2-5; the match to TRBD2 covers 9 bases. With the DNA end fitting TRBJ2-7 better, the J assignment may be wrong. CDR1 SGHRS and CDR2 YFSETQ come from the germline V gene. The CDR3 is 16 amino acids. Here the CDR3 reads CASSLALAGPSYEQYF. The CDR3 coding sequence is TGCGCCAGCAGCTTGGCGCTAGCGGGGCCCTCCTACGAGCAGTACTTC.